This entry concerns a single T cell receptor (beta chain). The sample is drawn from a study of blood T cell repertoires in COVID-19. Sequenced by immunoSEQ multiplex PCR; TCRdb stores in-frame clones only, minus some. Seen here are about 160,000 clones, about 86% observed once, and the top ten hold approximately 4%. The source material was peripheral blood. The clonotype comes from a woman in her seventies with acute or convalescent COVID-19.

The CDR3 here is CASSLDRVNTGELFF. The CDR3 DNA sequence: TGTGCCAGCAGTCTGGACAGGGTCAACACCGGGGAGCTGTTTTTT. The chain links TRBV6-6 to TRBJ2-2, with 8 bases matching TRBD1. V trimming: 5 bases; J trimming: 2 bases; junction bases outside the gene matches: 4. From germline, CDR1 is MNHNY and CDR2 SVGAGI (reference sequence). This CDR3 comprises 15 residues.